Each of the 20 T cell receptor beta chains below was sequenced from the same sample in a study of response to subunit inactivated influenza vaccine. Via MiXCR, TCRdb re-called the RT-PCR reads, giving one row per CDR3 protein. The sample gives 150,000 or so distinct CDR3 sequences, 11% of which show up once; around 12% is in the top ten. Material: non-naive T cells sorted from PBMCs, obtained 40 to 50 days after vaccination. The origin of the receptors is a man aged 45-65 years who received an inactivated influenza vaccine.

This clonotype was recorded at least ten times. This chain uses TRBV7-2 with TRBJ2-2; 7 nucleotides agree with TRBD2. J was trimmed by 2 bases and V by 5 bases; bases with no gene match: 2. CDR3 length equals 14 residues. Germline V gene sequence: CDR1 SGHTA, CDR2 FQGNSA. Written as DNA, the CDR3 is TGTGCCAGCAGCCGGGACTATAACACCGGGGAGCTGTTTTTT. Its translation: CASSRDYNTGELFF.

The genes are TRBV2 and TRBJ2-6; 8 bases fit TRBD1. The germline V gene encodes CDR1 SNHLY and CDR2 FYNNEI. The CDR3 has 19 residues. Unmatched junction bases numbered 15, after V lost 6 bases and J lost 2 bases. This chain's CDR3 is CASRGVMAGGYPGANVLTF. For the CDR3, the DNA is TGTGCCAGCAGAGGGGTAATGGCAGGGGGCTATCCTGGGGCCAACGTCCTGACTTTC.

At least ten counts were recorded for this clonotype. V is TRBV6-2 or TRBV6-3 and J is TRBJ2-1; the D gene is possibly TRBD1 (5 bases). V gave up 3 bases and J gave up 8 bases, with 29 bases separating them. The CDR3 totals 19 residues. Germline V CDR1 and CDR2: MNHEY, SVGEGT. CDR3 nucleotides: TGTGCCAGCAGTTATCCAGACTTTCACACAGGACGGACCTCTCATGAGCAGTTCTTC. This translates into CASSYPDFHTGRTSHEQFF.

This chain connects TRBV6-5 to TRBJ2-3; 7 bases match TRBD2. The CDR3 length is 12 residues. Germline CDR1 and CDR2: MNHEY and SVGAGI. Trimming cost V 11 bases and J 4 bases; bases outside gene matches: 6. The CDR3, as DNA: TGTGCCGCGGGGGAAGGGGCAGATACGCAGTATTTT. Translation: CAAGEGADTQYF.

Turning to this clonotype: With a much larger clone just one base away, this may be a read error. This chain connects TRBV9 to TRBJ2-1; D not certain. Per the germline V gene, CDR1 is SGDLS and CDR2 is YYNGEE. The CDR3 is made up of 13 amino acids. The ends were cut back, 0 bases at V and 6 bases at J, with 7 bases in the middle. In DNA form, the CDR3 reads TGTGCCAGCAGCGTAGATAGCCTCAATGAGCAGTTCTTC. This codes for CASSVDSLNEQFF.

This clonotype occurred a few times. V usage is TRBV27 and J usage is TRBJ2-7; no clear D gene. CDR3 length equals 15 residues. The germline V gene encodes CDR1 MNHEY and CDR2 SMNVEV (reference sequence). V gave up 1 base and J gave up 1 base, with 11 bases separating them. The DNA for the CDR3 is TGTGCCAGCAGTTTATACCCAGGTTGGTCCTACGAGCAGTACTTC. This gives the protein CASSLYPGWSYEQYF.

The chain combines TRBV10-1 with TRBJ2-6; no clear D gene. Per the germline V gene, CDR1 is WNHNN and CDR2 is SYGVQD (reference sequence). CDR3 length: 16 amino acids. Trimming stripped 2 bases from V and 0 bases from J, with 8 bases between. For the CDR3, the DNA is TGCGCCAGCAGTGAGACGACTTTCTCTGGGGCCAACGTCCTGACTTTC. Translated: CASSETTFSGANVLTF.

This clonotype appeared a few times. The V call is TRBV20-1, the J call TRBJ1-4, with 9 bases matching TRBD1. The junction had 3 bases not matched to a gene; V was cut back by 5 bases and J by 5 bases. CDR1 and CDR2 (germline): DFQATT, SNEGSKA (reference sequence). The CDR3 is 13 residues long. The CDR3 bases are TGCAGTGCTGCCGGGACAGGGAATGAAAAACTGTTTTTT. Translating gives CSAAGTGNEKLFF.

This chain uses TRBV6-2 or TRBV6-3 with TRBJ2-2; TRBD2 matches 8 bases. Germline loops: CDR1 MNHEY, CDR2 SVGEGT. CDR3 size: 19 residues. J lost 1 base, V lost 7 bases, and 17 bases had no gene match. The CDR3 region has the DNA TGTGCCAGCACCATATTGGGACTAGTGGGAGGAAAGAACACCGGGGAGCTGTTTTTT. Its translation is CASTILGLVGGKNTGELFF.

The chain joins TRBV7-6 to TRBJ2-2; D is perhaps TRBD1 or TRBD2 (5 bases each). There are 19 residues in the CDR3. The V gene lost 2 bases and the J gene lost 3 bases, with 22 bases spanning the gap. In germline, CDR1 is SGHVS, CDR2 FNYEAQ. CDR3 loop: CASSLPRPGRQGDTGELFF. The CDR3 DNA follows: TGTGCCAGCAGCTTACCTCGACCGGGACGCCAGGGAGACACCGGGGAGCTGTTTTTT.

The CDR3 nucleotides read TGTGCCAGCAGCTTAGGAGGCCAGAACTACGAGCAGTACTTC. Translation: CASSLGGQNYEQYF. This sequence joins TRBV7-2 and TRBJ2-7; D is ambiguous. Germline lookup yields CDR1 SGHTA and CDR2 FQGNSA. This CDR3 has 14 amino acids. The germline V and J ends were trimmed by 1 base and 3 bases, with 10 bases remaining between them.

This clonotype was recorded a few times. The rearrangement joins TRBV20-1 to TRBJ1-3; D remains ambiguous. Trimming removed 0 bases at V and 3 bases at J, with 6 bases between. The V gene's germline CDR1 is DFQATT and CDR2 SNEGSKA (reference sequence). The CDR3 totals 13 residues. The CDR3 nucleotides read TGCAGTGCTAGAGACACGGGTGGAAACACCATATATTTT. Amino acids: CSARDTGGNTIYF.

The chain uses TRBV18 and TRBJ1-3, with D possibly TRBD1 on 5 matching bases. CDR1 is KGHSH, CDR2 LQKENI, per germline. CDR3 length: 14 amino acids. V was cut by 0 bases and J by 4 bases, with 7 bases left in between. CDR3 amino acids: CASSPPTAGNTIYF. CDR3 nucleotides: TGTGCCAGCTCACCACCGACAGCCGGAAACACCATATATTTT. Filled out from reference TRBV18 and TRBJ1-3, the complete variable domain reads NAGVMQNPRHLVRRRGQEARLRCSPMKGHSHVYWYRQLPEEGLKFMVYLQKENIIDESGMPKERFSAEFPKEGPSILRIQQVVRGDSAAYFCASSPPTAGNTIYFGEGSWLTVV.

This clonotype was seen a few times. The V gene is TRBV27, the J gene TRBJ1-4; D might be TRBD1 (6 bases). V lost 5 bases to trimming and J lost 14 bases, with 18 bases between them. CDR1 MNHEY and CDR2 SMNVEV come from the germline V gene (reference sequence). This CDR3 has 13 amino acids. The CDR3 loop reads CASSAAATGRLFF. CDR3 DNA: TGTGCCAGCAGTGCCGCAGCCACAGGGCGGCTGTTTTTT. Based on the CDR3 plus reference TRBV27 and TRBJ1-4, the full variable domain is EAQVTQNPRYLITVTGKKLTVTCSQNMNHEYMSWYRQDPGLGLRQIYYSMNVEVTDKGDVPEGYKVSRKEKRNFPLILESPSPNQTSLYFCASSAAATGRLFFGSGTQLSVL.

This clonotype has only a few counts. The gene calls are TRBV11-1 and TRBJ2-5; 7 nucleotides agree with TRBD1. V trimming: 3 bases; J trimming: 14 bases; junction bases outside the gene matches: 12. This CDR3 is built from 13 residues. CDR1 is SGHAT and CDR2 is FQDESV in the germline V gene (reference sequence). The CDR3 nucleotides are TGTGCCAGCAGCTTGGGACCTGACAGGGAATTTTACTTC. Amino acid sequence: CASSLGPDREFYF.

Many counts were recorded for this clonotype. V and J are TRBV5-1 and TRBJ1-1, with D possibly TRBD1 on 6 matching bases. Deletions cut 4 bases from V and 7 bases from J, with 8 bases between. This CDR3 is 11 amino acids long. The germline gives CDR1 SGHRS, CDR2 YFSETQ. CDR3 amino acids: CASSAGVEAFF. CDR3 bases: TGCGCCAGCAGCGCAGGGGTTGAAGCTTTCTTT.

The gene calls are TRBV5-1 and TRBJ2-7, with 12 bases matching TRBD2. Germline V gives CDR1 SGHRS, CDR2 YFSETQ. Trimming took 3 bases from V and 6 from J; bases not matched to a gene: 7. The CDR3 length is 15 residues. This chain's CDR3 is CASSYRLAGAFEQYF. Here the CDR3 DNA reads TGCGCCAGCAGCTACCGACTAGCGGGAGCTTTCGAGCAGTACTTC.

This chain uses TRBV28 with TRBJ1-5; 10 nucleotides align to TRBD1. The CDR3 is 16 amino acids. The germline V gene has CDR1 MDHEN and CDR2 SYDVKM. V lost 5 bases and J lost 3; bases outside the gene matches: 7. The CDR3 coding sequence is TGTGCCAGCAGTACCTCGGGACAGGGGAACAATCAGCCCCAGCATTTT. Translating it yields CASSTSGQGNNQPQHF.

The V call is TRBV6-1, the J call TRBJ2-1, with TRBD2 identical over 9 bases. The trim removed 6 bases at V and 6 bases at J, leaving 3 bases unmatched. The germline gives CDR1 MNHNS, CDR2 SASEGT. CDR3 length: 13 residues. For the CDR3, the DNA is TGTGCCAGCAGGGCTAGCGGGACCAATGAGCAGTTCTTC. Translated: CASRASGTNEQFF.

This clonotype appeared many times. This chain joins TRBV27 and TRBJ2-7, with unresolved D. The CDR3 is made up of 14 amino acids. Trimming removed 4 bases from V and 5 bases from J, with 15 bases in between. Germline V gene sequence: CDR1 MNHEY, CDR2 SMNVEV (reference sequence). In nucleotides, the CDR3 is TGTGCCAGCAGTTGGAACAGAGCGATCGACGAGCAGTACTTC. Protein: CASSWNRAIDEQYF.